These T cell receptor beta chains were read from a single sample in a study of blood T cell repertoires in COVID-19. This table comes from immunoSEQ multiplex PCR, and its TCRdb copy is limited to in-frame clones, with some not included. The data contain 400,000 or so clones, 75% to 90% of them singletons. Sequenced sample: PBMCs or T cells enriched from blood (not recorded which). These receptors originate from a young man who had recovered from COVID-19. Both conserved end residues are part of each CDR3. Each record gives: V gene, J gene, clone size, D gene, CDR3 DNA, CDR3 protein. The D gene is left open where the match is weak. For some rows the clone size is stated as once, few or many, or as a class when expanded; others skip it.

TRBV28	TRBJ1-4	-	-	TGTGCCAGCAGTTTAGGTGCCGGGGTCACAAATATTCAAAAACTGTTTTTT	CASSLGAGVTNIQKLFF
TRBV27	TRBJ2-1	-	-	TGTGCCAGCAGTTTACGTGGTTTTTTCGGCGGTGAGCAGTTCTTC	CASSLRGFFGGEQFF
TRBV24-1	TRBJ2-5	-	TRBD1	TGTGCCACCAGTGATTTCCCTGACAGGGGCGAGACCCAGTACTTC	CATSDFPDRGETQYF
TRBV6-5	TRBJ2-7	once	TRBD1	TGTGCCAGCAGGCCCGGACAGGGGGCCACCTACGAGCAGTACTTC	CASRPGQGATYEQYF
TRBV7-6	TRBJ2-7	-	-	TGTGCCAGCAGCCAGGCGGGGTACGAGCAGTACTTC	CASSQAGYEQYF
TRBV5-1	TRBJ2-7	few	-	TGCGCCAGCAGCTTGGTCTCGGCAGGCGAGCAGTACTTC	CASSLVSAGEQYF
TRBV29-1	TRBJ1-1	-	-	TGCAGCGTTGATGTTCAGGGGCAGACTGAAGCTTTCTTT	CSVDVQGQTEAFF
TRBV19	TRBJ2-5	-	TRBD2	TGTGCCAGTAGTATCGCGGGAGTAGTAGAGACCCAGTACTTC	CASSIAGVVETQYF
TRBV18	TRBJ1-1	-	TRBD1	TGTGCCAGCTCACCGGCAGGGGGCGACACTGAAGCTTTCTTT	CASSPAGGDTEAFF
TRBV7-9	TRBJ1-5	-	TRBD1	TGTGCCAGCAGCTGGGGACAGGGCCCCCGACAGCCCCAGCATTTT	CASSWGQGPRQPQHF
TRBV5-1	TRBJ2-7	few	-	TGCGCCAGCAGCTCTGACAGTTACTACTACGAGCAGTACTTC	CASSSDSYYYEQYF
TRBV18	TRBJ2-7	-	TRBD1	TGTGCCAGCTCACCCAAGGACAGGCCCTACGAGCAGTACTTC	CASSPKDRPYEQYF
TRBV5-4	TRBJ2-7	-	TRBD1	TGTGCCAGCAGCTTCCCGGGACAGGGACACGAGCAGTACTTC	CASSFPGQGHEQYF
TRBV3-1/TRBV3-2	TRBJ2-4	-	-	TGTGCCAGCAGCCAAGATCCCCCGACCCGGGGAGCAAAAAACATTCAGTACTTC	CASSQDPPTRGAKNIQYF
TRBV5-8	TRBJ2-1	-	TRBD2	TGTGCCAGCAGCTTGGGAGGATCACCGCGGACTAGCGGGATCCTCTTC	CASSLGGSPRTSGILF
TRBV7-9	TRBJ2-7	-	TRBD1	TGTGCCAGCAGCCCATCCAGGGACAGGGGGCGGATGAACGAGCAGTACTTC	CASSPSRDRGRMNEQYF
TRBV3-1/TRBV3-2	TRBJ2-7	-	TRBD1	TGTGCCAGCAAACGGACAGGGACGAACTACGAGCAGTACTTC	CASKRTGTNYEQYF
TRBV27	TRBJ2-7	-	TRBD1	TGTGCCAGCAGTTCCGGACAGGGGACGTACGAGCAGTACTTC	CASSSGQGTYEQYF
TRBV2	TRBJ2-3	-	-	TGTGCCAGCAGTGAAGTGACACCAGGGGTCCAAGGTCTCCCGGGGGATACGCAGTATTTT	CASSEVTPGVQGLPGDTQYF